This TCR beta chain emerged from a study of control samples from healthy donors and cancer patients. The repertoire was sequenced with immunoSEQ multiplex PCR; TCRdb's copy has only in-frame clones and lacks some. The table lists roughly 450,000 clones, around 90% of them singletons. CDR1 is MNHEY and CDR2 is SVGAGI in the germline V gene. Trimming cost V 8 bases and J 3 bases, with 14 bases left between them. CDR3 length equals 14 residues. This TCR was sampled from a man aged 40-49 years with head and neck cancer. Sequencing was done on a sample of PBMCs. The rearrangement joins TRBV6-5 to TRBJ2-1, with D hard to call. CDR3 region: CASHDLTIYNEQFF. The CDR3 DNA reads as TGTGCCAGCCACGACCTTACTATCTACAATGAGCAGTTCTTC.